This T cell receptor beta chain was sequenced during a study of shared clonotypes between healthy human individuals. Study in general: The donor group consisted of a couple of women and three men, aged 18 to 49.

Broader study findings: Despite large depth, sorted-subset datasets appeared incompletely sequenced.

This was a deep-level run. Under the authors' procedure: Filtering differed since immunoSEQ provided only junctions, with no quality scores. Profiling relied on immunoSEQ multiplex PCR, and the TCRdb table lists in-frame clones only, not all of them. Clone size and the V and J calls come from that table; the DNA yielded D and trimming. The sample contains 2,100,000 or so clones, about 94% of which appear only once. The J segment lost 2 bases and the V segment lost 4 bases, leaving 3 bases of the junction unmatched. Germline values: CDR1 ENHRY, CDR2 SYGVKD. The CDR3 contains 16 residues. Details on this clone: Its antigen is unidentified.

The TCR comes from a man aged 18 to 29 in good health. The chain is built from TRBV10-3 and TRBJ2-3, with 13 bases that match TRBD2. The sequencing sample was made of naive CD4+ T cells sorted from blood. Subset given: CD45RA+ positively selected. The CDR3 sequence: CAISAGLAGYTDTQYF. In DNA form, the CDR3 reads TGTGCCATCAGTGCGGGACTAGCGGGGTACACAGATACGCAGTATTTT.